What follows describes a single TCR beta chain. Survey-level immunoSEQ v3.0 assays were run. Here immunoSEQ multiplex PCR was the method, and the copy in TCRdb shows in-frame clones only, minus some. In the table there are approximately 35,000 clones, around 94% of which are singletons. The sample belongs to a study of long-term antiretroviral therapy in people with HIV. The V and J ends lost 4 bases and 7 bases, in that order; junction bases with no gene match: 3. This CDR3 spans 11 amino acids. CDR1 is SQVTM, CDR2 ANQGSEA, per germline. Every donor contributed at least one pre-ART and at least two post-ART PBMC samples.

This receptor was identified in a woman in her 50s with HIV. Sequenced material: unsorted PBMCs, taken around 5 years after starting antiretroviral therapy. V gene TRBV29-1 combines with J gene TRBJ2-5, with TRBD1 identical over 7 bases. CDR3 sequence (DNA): TGCAGCGTTGCCCCAGGGGGGACCCAGTACTTC. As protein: CSVAPGGTQYF.